This T cell receptor (beta chain) came from a study of T cells after yellow fever vaccination. There are 13 residues in the CDR3. The V end was cut by 3 bases, the J end by 6 bases, with 11 bases between. Germline-derived CDR1 and CDR2 are SGHTA and FQGTGA. Researchers made TCR cDNA using 5'RACE template switching, and this step added a universal primer site and UMIs. TCRdb reprocessed the 5' RACE reads with MiXCR, giving one entry per CDR3 protein. The profile shows 300,000 to 350,000 distinct CDR3 sequences, around 8.1% of them singletons. Here the sequenced sample was PBMCs, taken about 41 days after the first yellow fever vaccination. The sequence came from a young man who received the YFV17D yellow fever vaccine. J is TRBJ1-1 and V is TRBV7-3; D unresolved. In DNA, the CDR3 is TGTGCCAGCAGCTTTAATAGGGTGTCTGAAGCTTTCTTT. Residues: CASSFNRVSEAFF.